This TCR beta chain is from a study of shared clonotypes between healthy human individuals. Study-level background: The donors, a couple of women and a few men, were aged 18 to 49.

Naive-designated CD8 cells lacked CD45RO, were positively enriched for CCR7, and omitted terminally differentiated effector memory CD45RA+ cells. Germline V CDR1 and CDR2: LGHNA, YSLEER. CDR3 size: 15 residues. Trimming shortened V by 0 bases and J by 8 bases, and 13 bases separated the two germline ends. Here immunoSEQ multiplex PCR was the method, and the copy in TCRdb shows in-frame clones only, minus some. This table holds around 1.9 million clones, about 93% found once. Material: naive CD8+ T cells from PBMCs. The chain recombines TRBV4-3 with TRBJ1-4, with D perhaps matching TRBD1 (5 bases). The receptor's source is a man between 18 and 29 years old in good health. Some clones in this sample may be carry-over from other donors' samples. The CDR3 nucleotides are TGCGCCAGCAGCCAAGATCACAGCTGGGGGGAAAAACTGTTTTTT. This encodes CASSQDHSWGEKLFF.